This TCR beta chain was observed in a study of early T cells in non-severe SARS-CoV-2 infection. The CDR3 covers 16 residues. This clonotype has more than one count but fewer than ten. Individual cDNA molecules each received unique molecular identifiers attached to them. Via MiXCR, TCRdb re-called the 5' RACE reads, giving one row per CDR3 protein. This table has about 83,000 distinct CDR3 sequences, 9% to 15% appearing once. The source is an adult who was a healthcare worker with PCR-confirmed SARS-CoV-2 infection or an uninfected control (not recorded which). Sequencing used whole blood. V gene TRBV21-1 combines with J gene TRBJ2-2; TRBD1 is the table's D call and was not checked against the DNA. TRBV21-1 constitutes a pseudogene. DNA for the CDR3: TGTGCCAGCAGCAAAGAGAGGGGCATGAACACCGGGGAGCTGTTTTTT. Translated, it gives CASSKERGMNTGELFF.